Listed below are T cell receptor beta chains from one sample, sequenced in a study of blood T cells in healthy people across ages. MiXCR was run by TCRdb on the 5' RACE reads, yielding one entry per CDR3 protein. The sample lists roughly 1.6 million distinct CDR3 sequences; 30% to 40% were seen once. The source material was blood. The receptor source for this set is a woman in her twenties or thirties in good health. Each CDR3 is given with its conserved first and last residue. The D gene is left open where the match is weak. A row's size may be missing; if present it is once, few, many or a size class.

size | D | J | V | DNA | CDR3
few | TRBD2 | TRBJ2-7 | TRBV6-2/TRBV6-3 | TGTGCCAGCCACCTAGCGGGCCTCTCCTACGAGCAGTACTTC | CASHLAGLSYEQYF
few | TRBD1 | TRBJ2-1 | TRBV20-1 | TGCAGTGCTAGTCCTACCTCAGGGGGCAATGAGCAGTTCTTC | CSASPTSGGNEQFF
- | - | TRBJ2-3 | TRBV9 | TGTGCCAGCAGCGGAGGACCTCAAGGGGCAGATACGCAGTATTTT | CASSGGPQGADTQYF
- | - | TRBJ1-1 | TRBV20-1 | TGCAGTCCTGAACCGGGACAACATAACACTGAAGCTTTCTTT | CSPEPGQHNTEAFF
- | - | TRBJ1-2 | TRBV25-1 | TGTGCCAGCAGTGAACGGGGTGATGGCTACACCTTC | CASSERGDGYTF
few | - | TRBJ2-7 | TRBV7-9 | TGTGCCAGCAGCTTAGCCAGCCTGAGGGGAAAAGGAAACGAGCAGTACTTC | CASSLASLRGKGNEQYF
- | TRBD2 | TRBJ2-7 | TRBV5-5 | TGTGCCAGCGAGGACCGGACTAGTAACGAGCAGTACTTC | CASEDRTSNEQYF
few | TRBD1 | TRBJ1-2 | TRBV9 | TGTGCCAGCAGCGCCAATAACAGGGGGCTCTATGGCTACACCTTC | CASSANNRGLYGYTF
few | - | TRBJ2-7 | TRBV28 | TGTGCCAGCAGTTTTAGGGGGAAACAGGAATCCGAGCAGTACTTC | CASSFRGKQESEQYF
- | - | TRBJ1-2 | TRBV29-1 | TGCAGCGTTCAGACAGCGAGTGGATCTACCTATGGCTACACCTTC | CSVQTASGSTYGYTF
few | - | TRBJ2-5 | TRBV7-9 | TGTGCCAGCAGCTTAGTAGGGCTACGGGGCCAAGAGACCCAGTACTTC | CASSLVGLRGQETQYF
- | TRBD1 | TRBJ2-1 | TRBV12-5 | TGTGCTAGTGGTTTGTCGGGACAGCCTGCTCCTTACCGTATTCACAATGAGCAGTTCTTC | CASGLSGQPAPYRIHNEQFF
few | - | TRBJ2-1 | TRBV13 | TGTGCCAGCAGCCCCCCTGCTAGCGCCGAGCAGTTCTTC | CASSPPASAEQFF
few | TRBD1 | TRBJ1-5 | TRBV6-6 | TGTGCCAGCACCCTGACCGGGACAGGGAAAATCGGTCAGCCCCAGCATTTT | CASTLTGTGKIGQPQHF
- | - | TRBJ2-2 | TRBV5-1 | TGCACCAGCAGCTCAGGACTGACGACCGGGGAGCTGTTTTTT | CTSSSGLTTGELFF
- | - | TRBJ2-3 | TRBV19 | TGTGCCAGTTTTACGGGAGAACCGCAGTATTTT | CASFTGEPQYF
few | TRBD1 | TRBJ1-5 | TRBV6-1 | TGTGCCAGCAGCCAAACCCGGACAGGGAACCAGCATTTT | CASSQTRTGNQHF
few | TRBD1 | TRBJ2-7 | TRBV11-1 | TGTGCCAGCAGCCCTCGGACAGGGAAGACTTCACTCGGGCAGTACTTC | CASSPRTGKTSLGQYF
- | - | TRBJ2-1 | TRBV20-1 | TGCAGTGCTAGACAGGGGGGCTCCTACGATGAGCAGTTCTTC | CSARQGGSYDEQFF
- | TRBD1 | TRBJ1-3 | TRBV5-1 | TGCGCCAGCAGCTTACTCTTCGCCGGGACAGGGAGCGACACCATATATTTT | CASSLLFAGTGSDTIYF
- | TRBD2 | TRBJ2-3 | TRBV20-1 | TGCAGTGCTAGGACTAGCGGGGGGCTAACGCAGTATTTT | CSARTSGGLTQYF
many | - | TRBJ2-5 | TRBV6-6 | TGTGCCAGCAGTTACCCCGCGGACAGCCTACAAGAGACCCAGTACTTC | CASSYPADSLQETQYF
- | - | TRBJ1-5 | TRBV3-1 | TGTGCCAGCAGCCAGGGAACAGGAGAACAGCCCCAGCATTTT | CASSQGTGEQPQHF
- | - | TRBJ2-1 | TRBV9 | TGTGCCAGCAGCGTAGAGGGCAGTCCGCTTCCCTACAATGAGCAGTTCTTC | CASSVEGSPLPYNEQFF
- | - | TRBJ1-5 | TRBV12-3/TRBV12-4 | TGTGCCAGCAGCGCCCCCAGGGTCGGGTTTCAGCCCCAGCATTTT | CASSAPRVGFQPQHF
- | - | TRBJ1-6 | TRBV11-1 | TGTGCCAGCAGCTGGAATGATTCACCCCTCCACTTT | CASSWNDSPLHF
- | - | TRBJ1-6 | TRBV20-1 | TGCAGTGCTAGAAGAAGGGGAACGGTATCCTATAATTCACCCCTCCACTTT | CSARRRGTVSYNSPLHF
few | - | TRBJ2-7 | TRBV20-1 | TGCAGTGCTACCGGGACTCGCGGTTACGAGCAGTACTTC | CSATGTRGYEQYF
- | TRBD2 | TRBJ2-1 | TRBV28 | TGTGCCGGCAGTGGCCGGGACTATTACAATGAGCAGTTCTTC | CAGSGRDYYNEQFF
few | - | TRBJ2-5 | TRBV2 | TGTGCCAGCAGTATACACCCGGAGACCCAGTACTTC | CASSIHPETQYF
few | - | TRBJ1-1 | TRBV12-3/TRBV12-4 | TGTGCCAGCAGGAGCCCGGAGATATCTGAAGCTTTCTTT | CASRSPEISEAFF
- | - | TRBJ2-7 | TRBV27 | TGTGCCAGCAGTTTAATAACTAACGGGATGTACGAGCAGTACTTC | CASSLITNGMYEQYF
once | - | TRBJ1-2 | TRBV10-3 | TGTGCCATCACCCAGGGAAGGGCCAACTATGGCTACACCTTC | CAITQGRANYGYTF
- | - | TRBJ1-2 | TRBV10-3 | TGTGCCATCAGTGGCAGAGAATACTATGGCTACACCTTC | CAISGREYYGYTF
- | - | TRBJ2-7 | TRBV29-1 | TGCAGCGTTGGCACAGCAGAGGACGAGCAGTACTTC | CSVGTAEDEQYF
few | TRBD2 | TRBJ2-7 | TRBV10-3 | TGTGCCGTCACCCAATCGCTAGCGGGGGGTTACGAGCAGTACTTC | CAVTQSLAGGYEQYF
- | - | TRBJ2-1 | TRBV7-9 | TGTGCCAGCAGCTTACCCGGGGGGCCGAGCTCCTACAATGAGCAGTTCTTC | CASSLPGGPSSYNEQFF
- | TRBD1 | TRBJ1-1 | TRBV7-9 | TGTGCCAGCAGCTACGACAGGGGGGAAGCTTTCTTT | CASSYDRGEAFF
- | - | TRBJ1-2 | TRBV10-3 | TGTGCCATCGTTGAGGGGGAGCCTAACTATGGCTGCACCTTC | CAIVEGEPNYGCTF
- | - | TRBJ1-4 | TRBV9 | TGTGCCAGCAGCCACGGACATGATAATGAAAAACTGTTTTTT | CASSHGHDNEKLFF
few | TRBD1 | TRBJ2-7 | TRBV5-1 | TGCGCCAGCAGCTTGGAGCCGGGACAGCCCTACGAGCAGTACTTC | CASSLEPGQPYEQYF
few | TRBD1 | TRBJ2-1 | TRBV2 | TGTGCCAGCAGTGAAGGTAGACAGGGGGCGGGAAATGAGCAGTTCTTC | CASSEGRQGAGNEQFF
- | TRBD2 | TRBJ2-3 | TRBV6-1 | TGTGCCAGCTTTAGACTAGCGGGAGGTCCCAGCGATACGCAGTATTTT | CASFRLAGGPSDTQYF
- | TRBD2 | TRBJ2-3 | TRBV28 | TGTGCCAGCAGTTCCGCGTCTAGCGGGAGGAGGGGATCTAGTACAGATACGCAGTATTTT | CASSSASSGRRGSSTDTQYF
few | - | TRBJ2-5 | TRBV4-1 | TGCGCCAGCAGCCACCAGCAAGAGACCCAGTACTTC | CASSHQQETQYF
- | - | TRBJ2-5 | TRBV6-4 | TGTGCCAGCAGTGATTCAGACGAGACAGAGGGGGGAGAGACCCAGTACTTC | CASSDSDETEGGETQYF
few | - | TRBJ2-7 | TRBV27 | TGTGCCAGCAGTTTAGGCAGGAACTCCTACGAGCAGTACTTC | CASSLGRNSYEQYF
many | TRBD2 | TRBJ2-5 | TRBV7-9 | TGTGCCAGCAGCTTATTGATAGCGGGGGGTCAAGAGACCCAGTACTTC | CASSLLIAGGQETQYF